The 21 T cell receptor beta chains presented below share a single source sample, sequenced in a study of T cell responses to AZD1222 COVID-19 vaccine. Here immunoSEQ multiplex PCR was the method, and the copy in TCRdb shows in-frame clones only, minus some. The repertoire has around 140,000 clones, approximately 90% of them found once; the top ten carry under 2%. This material consisted of peripheral blood, taken 28 days after the second AZD1222 dose. The receptors come from an adult who received the AZD1222 COVID-19 vaccine.

The chain employs TRBV18 and TRBJ2-1, with D tentatively TRBD2 (6 bases). This CDR3 has 16 amino acids. The V gene's germline CDR1 is KGHSH and CDR2 LQKENI. Trimming shortened V by 3 bases and J by 7 bases, and 19 bases separated the two germline ends. The CDR3 DNA reads TGTGCCAGCTCACCCCTTTTCGCGGAGAGCGGGAATGAGCAGTTCTTC. This sequence encodes CASSPLFAESGNEQFF.

V is TRBV7-8 and J is TRBJ1-5, with TRBD1 matching over 9 bases. J lost 4 bases, V lost 5 bases, and 9 bases had no gene match. Germline-derived CDR1 and CDR2 are SGHVS and FQNEAQ. The CDR3 totals 16 residues. The CDR3 sequence: CASSRIEGQGNQPQHF. The DNA of the CDR3 is TGTGCCAGCAGCCGAATCGAAGGACAGGGGAATCAGCCCCAGCATTTT.

The chain uses TRBV27 and TRBJ1-2; maybe TRBD1 (6 bases). In germline, CDR1 is MNHEY, CDR2 SMNVEV (reference sequence). Trimming took off 2 bases at V and 3 bases at J, with 10 bases between the two ends. The CDR3 covers 14 residues. The CDR3 coding sequence is TGTGCCAGCAGTTTAGAGGCAGGGGACTATGGCTACACCTTC. Its translation is CASSLEAGDYGYTF.

The chain carries TRBV27 and TRBJ2-7; D is undetermined. V dropped 5 bases and J dropped 3 bases, with 14 bases sitting between them. CDR1 is MNHEY, CDR2 SMNVEV, per germline (reference sequence). The CDR3 is 14 amino acids. CDR3 loop: CASSPAFTLYEQYF. Written as DNA, the CDR3 is TGTGCCAGCAGTCCCGCATTTACACTCTACGAGCAGTACTTC.

DNA for the CDR3: TGTGCCAGCAGCCAAGCCCAGGGTAATGAAAAACTGTTTTTT. Residues: CASSQAQGNEKLFF. V and J are TRBV3-1 (or the pseudogene TRBV3-2) and TRBJ1-4, with D perhaps TRBD1 (5 bases). The CDR3 spans 14 residues. V was pared by 1 base and J by 4 bases, with 7 bases between. The germline V gene encodes CDR1 LGHDT and CDR2 YNNKEL (reference sequence).

V is TRBV9 and J is TRBJ1-2; no clear D. Germline V gene sequence: CDR1 SGDLS, CDR2 YYNGEE. V lost 4 bases, J lost 6 bases, and 10 bases lay in between. This CDR3 spans 12 amino acids. The CDR3 loop reads CASSPPGDGYTF. CDR3 nucleotides: TGTGCCAGCAGCCCCCCCGGGGATGGCTACACCTTC.

The genes are TRBV3-1 (or the pseudogene TRBV3-2) and TRBJ1-6; D might be TRBD1 (6 bases). Per germline, CDR1 LGHDT and CDR2 YNNKEL (reference sequence). The CDR3 has 17 amino acids. Trimming pared 1 base from V and 3 bases from J, leaving 13 bases between. CDR3 nucleotide sequence: TGTGCCAGCAGCCAAGGAATTGGCAGGGGCTATAATTCACCCCTCCACTTT. Protein product: CASSQGIGRGYNSPLHF.

The chain couples TRBV9 to TRBJ1-5; D is possibly TRBD1 (5 bases). V was trimmed by 4 bases and J by 0 bases, leaving 17 bases between them. CDR3 length equals 17 residues. Germline V gene sequence: CDR1 SGDLS, CDR2 YYNGEE. CDR3: CASSPRDGDYSNQPQHF. In nucleotides, the CDR3 is TGTGCCAGCAGCCCCCGGGACGGCGATTATAGCAATCAGCCCCAGCATTTT.

The chain employs TRBV29-1 and TRBJ2-5; 8 bases are shared with TRBD2. CDR3 length: 15 amino acids. Germline V gene data show CDR1 as SQVTM and CDR2 as ANQGSEA. V lost 1 base and J lost 0; bases outside the gene matches: 4. The CDR3 reads CSVEGSGSYQETQYF. The DNA of the CDR3 is TGCAGCGTTGAAGGGAGCGGGAGTTACCAAGAGACCCAGTACTTC.

The V gene is TRBV5-1, the J gene TRBJ2-7, with 10 bases lining up with TRBD2. After removal of 0 bases from V and 4 bases from J, the junction contained 4 bases not matched to a gene. The CDR3 length is 15 residues. Germline V gene lookup returns CDR1 SGHRS and CDR2 YFSETQ. The CDR3 nucleotides read TGCGCCAGCAGCTTGGTGGTAGCGGGAGGATACGAGCAGTACTTC. Its translation: CASSLVVAGGYEQYF. Full variable domain (missing parts from reference TRBV5-1 and TRBJ2-7): KAGVTQTPRYLIKTRGQQVTLSCSPISGHRSVSWYQQTPGQGLQFLFEYFSETQRNKGNFPGRFSGRQFSNSRSEMNVSTLELGDSALYLCASSLVVAGGYEQYFGPGTRLTVT.

The chain is built from TRBV10-3 and TRBJ2-5, with 12 bases identical to TRBD1. V gave up 8 bases and J gave up 4 bases; unmatched junction bases: 5. Germline loops: CDR1 ENHRY, CDR2 SYGVKD. The length of the CDR3 is 14 residues. CDR3 DNA sequence: TGTGCCATCGATGGGACAGGGGGCAGAGAGACCCAGTACTTC. Translation: CAIDGTGGRETQYF.

The rearrangement uses TRBV6-5 and TRBJ2-7, with 9 bases lining up with TRBD1. Germline CDR1 and CDR2: MNHEY and SVGAGI. The CDR3 is 13 residues long. J was trimmed by 9 bases and V by 4 bases; bases with no gene match: 7. CDR3 loop: CASSSYRGLVQYF. CDR3 nucleotide sequence: TGTGCCAGCAGTTCTTACAGGGGGCTCGTGCAGTACTTC.

The chain couples TRBV3-1 (or the pseudogene TRBV3-2) to TRBJ2-5, with 9 bases aligning to TRBD1. V was clipped by 4 bases and J by 5 bases; unmatched bases: 11. Germline CDR1 LGHDT, CDR2 YNNKEL (reference sequence). The CDR3 length is 16 residues. The CDR3 reads CASSPNADRGRETQYF. In nucleotides, the CDR3 is TGTGCCAGCAGCCCAAACGCGGACAGGGGCCGGGAGACCCAGTACTTC.

The genes are TRBV13 and TRBJ1-1; D may be TRBD1 (6 bases). Germline CDR1 is PRHDT and CDR2 is FYEKMQ (reference sequence). V was cut by 10 bases and J by 0 bases, with 12 bases left in between. The CDR3 loop spans 13 amino acids. The CDR3 sequence: CATRDNMNTEAFF. Here the CDR3 DNA reads TGTGCCACTCGGGACAACATGAACACTGAAGCTTTCTTT.

The chain couples TRBV16 to TRBJ2-5, with D uncertain. This CDR3 is 14 amino acids long. CDR1 KGHSY and CDR2 FQNENV come from the germline V gene. V gave up 4 bases and J gave up 2 bases, with 11 bases separating them. The CDR3 sequence is CASSRRSGQETQYF. The CDR3 DNA sequence: TGTGCCAGCAGCCGACGGAGTGGGCAAGAGACCCAGTACTTC.

The chain links TRBV7-2 to TRBJ2-5; 7 bases are shared with TRBD1. Germline assignment: CDR1 SGHTA and CDR2 FQGNSA. The CDR3 is 14 amino acids. V shed 5 bases, J shed 6 bases, and the junction held 9 bases outside the gene matches. The CDR3 nucleotides are TGTGCCAGCAGCCAAAGACAGGGCATAAAGACCCAGTACTTC. It encodes CASSQRQGIKTQYF.

V is TRBV5-6 and J is TRBJ2-7; D not certain. Deletions cut 0 bases from V and 2 bases from J, with 12 bases between. Germline V CDR1 and CDR2: SGHDT, YYEEEE. The CDR3 consists of 15 residues. The CDR3 loop reads CASSLVGAGTYEQYF. In DNA, the CDR3 is TGTGCCAGCAGCTTGGTAGGCGCAGGAACCTACGAGCAGTACTTC.

The rearrangement links TRBV6-4 to TRBJ2-1, with 9 positions matching TRBD2. CDR1 is MRHNA and CDR2 is SNTAGT in the germline V gene. The CDR3 loop spans 15 amino acids. V dropped 6 bases and J dropped 15; count of bases not matched to a gene: 18. CDR3 amino acids: CASREEKLAGPVGFF. Here the CDR3 DNA reads TGTGCCAGCAGGGAAGAAAAGCTAGCGGGGCCTGTCGGGTTCTTC.

The V and J genes are TRBV9 and TRBJ2-1; 11 bases line up with TRBD2. CDR1 is SGDLS and CDR2 is YYNGEE in the germline V gene. V trimming: 3 bases; J trimming: 0 bases; junction bases outside the gene matches: 2. This CDR3 spans 16 amino acids. For the CDR3, the DNA is TGTGCCAGCAGCGGGACTAGCGGGTACTCCTACAATGAGCAGTTCTTC. Translation: CASSGTSGYSYNEQFF.

This sequence joins TRBV2 and TRBJ1-2, with unresolved D. This CDR3 is built from 11 residues. The V gene's germline CDR1 is SNHLY and CDR2 FYNNEI. Trimming took off 6 bases at V and 8 bases at J, with 10 bases between the two ends. The chain's CDR3 is CASRESSGYTF. The CDR3 DNA reads TGTGCCAGCAGGGAATCCAGCGGCTACACCTTC.

The chain couples TRBV6-5 to TRBJ2-7, with TRBD1 as a possible D gene (6 bases). V was cut by 7 bases and J by 4 bases, with 14 bases left in between. CDR3 size: 13 residues. CDR1 and CDR2 (germline): MNHEY, SVGAGI. In DNA, the CDR3 is TGTGCCAGCACTACAGGGATTTCTTACGAGCAGTACTTC. This codes for CASTTGISYEQYF.